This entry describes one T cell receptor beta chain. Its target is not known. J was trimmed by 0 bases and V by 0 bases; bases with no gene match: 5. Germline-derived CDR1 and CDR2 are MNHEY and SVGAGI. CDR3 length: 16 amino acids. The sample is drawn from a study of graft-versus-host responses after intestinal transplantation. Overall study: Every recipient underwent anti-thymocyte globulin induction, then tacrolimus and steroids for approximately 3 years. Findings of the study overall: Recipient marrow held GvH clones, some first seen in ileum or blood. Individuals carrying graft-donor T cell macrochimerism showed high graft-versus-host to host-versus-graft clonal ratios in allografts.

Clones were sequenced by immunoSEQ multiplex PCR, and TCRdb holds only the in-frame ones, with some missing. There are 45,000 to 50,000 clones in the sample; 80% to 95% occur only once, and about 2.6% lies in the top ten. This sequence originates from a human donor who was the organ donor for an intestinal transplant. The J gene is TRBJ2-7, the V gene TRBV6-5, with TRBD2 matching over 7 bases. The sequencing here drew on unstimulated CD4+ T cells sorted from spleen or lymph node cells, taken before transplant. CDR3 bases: TGTGCCAGCAGTTACTCGACAGCGGGAAGCTCCTACGAGCAGTACTTC. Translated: CASSYSTAGSSYEQYF.